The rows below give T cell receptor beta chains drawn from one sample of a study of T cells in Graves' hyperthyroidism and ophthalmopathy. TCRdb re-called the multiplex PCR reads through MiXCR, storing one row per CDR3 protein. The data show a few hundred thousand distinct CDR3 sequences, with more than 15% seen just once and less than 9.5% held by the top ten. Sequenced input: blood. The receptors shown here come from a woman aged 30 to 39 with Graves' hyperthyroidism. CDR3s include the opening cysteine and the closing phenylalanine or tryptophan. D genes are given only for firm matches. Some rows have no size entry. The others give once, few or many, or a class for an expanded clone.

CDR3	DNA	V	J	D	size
CSATLLRGVGTEAFF	TGCAGTGCTACCCTGTTGAGGGGGGTTGGCACTGAAGCTTTCTTT	TRBV20-1	TRBJ1-1	NA	many
CASSSAGVQGTQYF	TGTGCCAGCAGCTCGGCAGGGGTACAGGGGACCCAGTACTTC	TRBV5-6	TRBJ2-5	NA	NA
CASSPPSGSVQETQYF	TGTGCCAGCAGTCCCCCCAGCGGCTCGGTCCAAGAGACCCAGTACTTC	TRBV28	TRBJ2-5	NA	NA
CATAQPTGAQHF	TGTGCCACCGCGCAGCCTACAGGGGCCCAGCATTTT	TRBV27	TRBJ1-5	TRBD1	few
CASKQHPETQYF	TGTGCCAGCAAACAGCACCCGGAGACCCAGTACTTC	TRBV2	TRBJ2-5	NA	many
CASSPHPSDYGYTF	TGTGCCAGCAGCCCACACCCGTCGGACTATGGCTACACCTTC	TRBV7-9	TRBJ1-2	NA	NA
CASSPIRTGGRETQYF	TGTGCCAGCAGCCCGATCCGGACAGGGGGAAGAGAGACCCAGTACTTC	TRBV3-1	TRBJ2-5	TRBD1	many
CASSSPGTSSNEQFF	TGTGCCAGCAGCTCCCCCGGGACTAGCAGCAATGAGCAGTTCTTC	TRBV5-5	TRBJ2-1	TRBD2	few
CASSQAGLAGKETQYF	TGTGCCAGCAGCCAAGCGGGACTAGCGGGAAAAGAGACCCAGTACTTC	TRBV4-2	TRBJ2-5	TRBD2	NA
CASTSSDSPLHF	TGTGCCAGCACCTCTTCCGATTCACCCCTCCACTTT	TRBV28	TRBJ1-6	NA	many
CASSLTATGGKYNEQFF	TGTGCCAGCAGCTTAACTGCGACAGGGGGTAAATACAATGAGCAGTTCTTC	TRBV7-9	TRBJ2-1	TRBD1	NA
CASTHARRNSPLHF	TGTGCCAGCACCCACGCGCGCCGAAATTCACCCCTCCACTTT	TRBV27	TRBJ1-6	NA	many
CSASKITDNEQFF	TGCAGTGCTAGTAAGATAACCGACAATGAGCAGTTCTTC	TRBV20-1	TRBJ2-1	NA	NA
CSARVSGRAYEQYF	TGCAGTGCTAGAGTTAGCGGGAGGGCCTACGAGCAGTACTTC	TRBV20-1	TRBJ2-7	TRBD2	NA
CSSNSRDGPAKGRTEAFF	TGCAGCTCTAATAGCCGGGACGGACCAGCGAAGGGGAGGACTGAAGCTTTCTTT	TRBV29-1	TRBJ1-1	NA	many
CSADGTASTDTQYF	TGCAGCGCCGACGGGACAGCTAGCACAGATACGCAGTATTTT	TRBV29-1	TRBJ2-3	TRBD1	many
CATTDPRQEGNQPQHF	TGTGCCACCACCGATCCCAGACAGGAGGGGAATCAGCCCCAGCATTTT	TRBV24-1	TRBJ1-5	NA	few
CASSPIAGGKNIQYF	TGTGCCAGCAGCCCGATAGCGGGAGGGAAAAACATTCAGTACTTC	TRBV14	TRBJ2-4	TRBD2	NA
CASSAGANTEAFF	TGTGCCAGCAGTGCCGGAGCGAACACTGAAGCTTTCTTT	TRBV6-1	TRBJ1-1	NA	many
CATSRNLPNTEAFF	TGTGCCACCAGCAGAAACCTACCGAACACTGAAGCTTTCTTT	TRBV15	TRBJ1-1	NA	many
CSARDGLADSLGTQYF	TGCAGTGCTAGAGATGGCCTAGCGGACTCTCTGGGGACCCAGTACTTC	TRBV20-1	TRBJ2-5	TRBD2	many
CASSLSGTPENEQFF	TGTGCCAGCTCACTTTCCGGGACTCCTGAAAATGAGCAGTTCTTC	TRBV18	TRBJ2-1	NA	many
CAISSPGQGNEQYF	TGTGCCATCAGTTCTCCGGGACAGGGCAACGAGCAGTACTTC	TRBV10-3	TRBJ2-7	TRBD1	many
CASSLMGPVDYEQYF	TGCGCCAGCAGCTTGATGGGCCCCGTCGACTACGAGCAGTACTTC	TRBV5-1	TRBJ2-7	NA	NA
CASSRLWAVAGYGYTF	TGTGCCAGCAGCCGATTGTGGGCGGTAGCAGGGTATGGCTACACCTTC	TRBV12-3/TRBV12-4	TRBJ1-2	NA	NA
CASSYGNYEQYF	TGTGCCAGCAGTTACGGAAACTACGAGCAGTACTTC	TRBV6-2/TRBV6-3	TRBJ2-7	NA	many
CASSLGVPRGTQYF	TGTGCCAGCAGTTTAGGGGTCCCCAGGGGTACGCAGTATTTT	TRBV28	TRBJ2-3	NA	many
CASSPPSQGTDTGELFF	TGTGCCAGCTCACCCCCTTCCCAGGGTACGGACACCGGGGAGCTGTTTTTT	TRBV18	TRBJ2-2	NA	NA
CASSQRGDEQFF	TGTGCCAGCTCACAACGGGGGGATGAGCAGTTCTTC	TRBV18	TRBJ2-1	TRBD2	NA
CASSLIGPTYGYTF	TGTGCCAGCAGTTTAATAGGACCGACCTATGGCTACACCTTC	TRBV28	TRBJ1-2	NA	many
CASSPGDSGSTDTQYF	TGCGCCAGCAGCCCCGGCGATAGCGGGAGCACAGATACGCAGTATTTT	TRBV5-1	TRBJ2-3	TRBD2	NA
CASSVGVAGKETQYF	TGTGCCAGCAGCGTAGGGGTAGCGGGAAAAGAGACCCAGTACTTC	TRBV9	TRBJ2-5	TRBD2	NA
CASSQEISYEQYF	TGTGCCAGCAGCCAAGAGATCTCCTACGAGCAGTACTTC	TRBV14	TRBJ2-7	NA	NA
CAWSLRQASNYGYTF	TGTGCCTGGAGTTTACGACAGGCTTCTAACTATGGCTACACCTTC	TRBV30	TRBJ1-2	NA	many
CASTRGVGEKLFF	TGTGCCAGTACCAGGGGGGTCGGTGAAAAACTGTTTTTT	TRBV2	TRBJ1-4	TRBD1	NA
CASSDPGGGGYTF	TGCGCCAGCAGCGACCCAGGGGGCGGGGGCTACACCTTC	TRBV5-1	TRBJ1-2	TRBD1	NA
CASSFTQTYNEQFF	TGTGCCAGCAGTTTTACTCAGACTTACAATGAGCAGTTCTTC	TRBV6-1	TRBJ2-1	NA	many
CASSQDATPSTGELFF	TGCGCCAGCAGCCAAGATGCTACCCCCTCCACCGGGGAGCTGTTTTTT	TRBV4-1	TRBJ2-2	NA	few
CASSLDREWYNEQFF	TGTGCCAGCAGCTTAGATCGGGAGTGGTACAATGAGCAGTTCTTC	TRBV7-2	TRBJ2-1	NA	many
CASSPAVGTSPLHF	TGTGCCAGCAGCCCGGCCGTTGGAACTTCACCCCTCCACTTT	TRBV3-1	TRBJ1-6	NA	NA
CASCSGRESSYNEQFF	TGTGCCAGCTGCTCAGGACGGGAGAGCTCCTACAATGAGCAGTTCTTC	TRBV6-1	TRBJ2-1	NA	few
CSTRDPRLAGVKNIQYF	TGCAGTACTAGAGATCCTCGGCTAGCGGGAGTTAAAAACATTCAGTACTTC	TRBV20-1	TRBJ2-4	TRBD2	NA
CSVGLAGAGEQYF	TGCAGCGTTGGCTTAGCGGGAGCGGGCGAGCAGTACTTC	TRBV29-1	TRBJ2-7	TRBD2	many
CASSHRRGQDAAEAFF	TGCGCCAGCAGCCATAGGCGTGGACAGGATGCCGCTGAAGCTTTCTTT	TRBV4-1	TRBJ1-1	TRBD1	NA
CASTLGRNWELFF	TGTGCCAGCACCCTGGGACGGAACTGGGAGCTGTTTTTT	TRBV7-9	TRBJ2-2	NA	NA
CASSPGSAIVHEQYF	TGTGCCAGCTCACCAGGGTCAGCGATTGTCCACGAGCAGTACTTC	TRBV18	TRBJ2-7	NA	NA
CASSPGGRMGVNTEAFF	TGTGCCAGCAGCCCCGGGGGAAGGATGGGGGTGAACACTGAAGCTTTCTTT	TRBV28	TRBJ1-1	NA	many
CASSHSGGGNNEQFF	TGTGCCAGCAGCCACTCTGGCGGGGGGAACAATGAGCAGTTCTTC	TRBV14	TRBJ2-1	TRBD2	NA
CASSYSSGGAVPSYEQYF	TGTGCCAGCAGTTACTCCTCAGGGGGCGCGGTCCCTTCCTACGAGCAGTACTTC	TRBV6-5	TRBJ2-7	TRBD1	few
CAWSGGGETQYF	TGTGCCTGGAGCGGGGGGGGGGAGACCCAGTACTTC	TRBV30	TRBJ2-5	TRBD2	NA
CASKTFVRSGHNNSPLHF	TGTGCCAGTAAAACTTTCGTCCGGTCGGGACACAATAATTCACCCCTCCACTTT	TRBV27	TRBJ1-6	NA	few
CATSDLRRGLAGANVLTF	TGTGCCACCAGTGACCTTCGGAGGGGATTGGCTGGGGCCAACGTCCTGACTTTC	TRBV24-1	TRBJ2-6	NA	NA
CSARSDRSYEQYF	TGCAGTGCTAGAAGTGACAGATCCTACGAGCAGTACTTC	TRBV20-1	TRBJ2-7	NA	many
CSARVGGANEKLFF	TGCAGTGCCCGCGTGGGGGGGGCTAATGAAAAACTGTTTTTT	TRBV20-1	TRBJ1-4	NA	NA
CASRPAGGQPQHF	TGTGCCAGCCGTCCGGCTGGAGGGCAGCCCCAGCATTTT	TRBV12-3/TRBV12-4	TRBJ1-5	NA	many